These 29 T cell receptor beta chains were all obtained from the same sample, sequenced in a study of blood T cell repertoires in COVID-19. Some clones are missing from TCRdb's copy, which holds only in-frame ones; the method was immunoSEQ multiplex PCR. The sample lists about 270,000 clones, 80% to 90% occurring once. The sequencing sample was made of PBMCs or T cells enriched from blood (not recorded which). These receptors came from a woman aged 18-29 years who had recovered from COVID-19.

This chain connects TRBV3-1 (or the pseudogene TRBV3-2) to TRBJ2-7; D not certain. Per germline, CDR1 LGHDT and CDR2 YNNKEL (reference sequence). Trimming took 1 base from V and 1 from J, leaving 11 bases between them. There are 15 residues in the CDR3. The CDR3 loop reads CASSQVGYGSYEQYF. Written as DNA, the CDR3 is TGTGCCAGCAGCCAAGTCGGGTACGGATCCTACGAGCAGTACTTC.

The chain uses TRBV3-1 (or the pseudogene TRBV3-2) and TRBJ2-5; a weak D match, TRBD2 (5 bases). Per the germline V gene, CDR1 is LGHDT and CDR2 is YNNKEL (reference sequence). V dropped 0 bases and J dropped 4 bases, with 12 bases sitting between them. This CDR3 is 15 amino acids long. CDR3 nucleotides: TGTGCCAGCAGCCAAGATCCGGGGTGGGGAGAGACCCAGTACTTC. Its protein is CASSQDPGWGETQYF.

The chain recombines TRBV18 with TRBJ2-2; 11 bases fit TRBD1. The junction had 4 bases not matched to a gene; V was cut back by 5 bases and J by 2 bases. Germline V gene data show CDR1 as KGHSH and CDR2 as LQKENI. This CDR3 is built from 16 residues. CDR3 in DNA: TGTGCCAGCTCATCCCGGACAGGGGGCAACACCGGGGAGCTGTTTTTT. This encodes CASSSRTGGNTGELFF.

The J gene is TRBJ2-7, the V gene TRBV13, with D possibly TRBD1 on 5 matching bases. Trimming took 5 bases from V and 3 from J, leaving 17 bases between them. This CDR3 is built from 15 residues. Germline V gene data show CDR1 as PRHDT and CDR2 as FYEKMQ (reference sequence). The CDR3 region is CASSPTRLGVYEQYF. The CDR3 region has the DNA TGTGCCAGCAGCCCGACCAGGTTAGGGGTCTACGAGCAGTACTTC.

This rearrangement joins TRBV7-8 to TRBJ2-5; 8 bases align to TRBD1. Germline CDR1 and CDR2: SGHVS and FQNEAQ. The CDR3 is 16 residues long. V gave up 2 bases and J gave up 4 bases; unmatched junction bases: 9. The CDR3 nucleotides are TGTGCCAGCAGCTTAACCTACAGGGGGTCACGAGAGACCCAGTACTTC. This sequence encodes CASSLTYRGSRETQYF.

The chain joins TRBV5-1 to TRBJ1-1, with D uncertain. Germline V CDR1 and CDR2: SGHRS, YFSETQ. The germline V and J ends were trimmed by 6 bases and 1 base, with 13 bases remaining between them. CDR3 length equals 14 residues. In DNA form, the CDR3 reads TGCGCCAGCACCCCTGTACCGGGGAACACTGAAGCTTTCTTT. It yields the protein CASTPVPGNTEAFF. The variable domain in full, completed from reference TRBV5-1 and TRBJ1-1, reads KAGVTQTPRYLIKTRGQQVTLSCSPISGHRSVSWYQQTPGQGLQFLFEYFSETQRNKGNFPGRFSGRQFSNSRSEMNVSTLELGDSALYLCASTPVPGNTEAFFGQGTRLTVV.

This clone was recorded only once. The chain uses TRBV3-1 (or the pseudogene TRBV3-2) and TRBJ1-1; D might be TRBD1 (6 bases). CDR1 and CDR2 (germline): LGHDT, YNNKEL (reference sequence). The length of the CDR3 is 15 residues. V shed 4 bases and J shed 2 bases, with 14 bases lying between them. The CDR3 DNA reads as TGTGCCAGCAGCCTAGGAGGCAGGGGCAACACTGAAGCTTTCTTT. It translates to CASSLGGRGNTEAFF.

The chain has TRBV6-5 and TRBJ2-3; D is undetermined. CDR3 size: 14 residues. V was cut by 7 bases and J by 3 bases, with 14 bases left in between. Germline-derived CDR1 and CDR2 are MNHEY and SVGAGI. Written as DNA, the CDR3 is TGTGCCAGCACCCTGACATCTGAGACAGATACGCAGTATTTT. Protein sequence: CASTLTSETDTQYF.

The V and J genes are TRBV5-1 and TRBJ1-2; a weak D match, TRBD1 (6 bases). The V end lost 0 bases, the J end lost 2 bases, and 11 bases lay between the germline ends. The CDR3 covers 15 residues. Germline V gene data show CDR1 as SGHRS and CDR2 as YFSETQ. CDR3 DNA sequence: TGCGCCAGCAGCTTGGCCCGGACAGCCAACTATGGCTACACCTTC. It yields the protein CASSLARTANYGYTF.

The V and J genes are TRBV25-1 and TRBJ2-5, with 8 positions matching TRBD1. The CDR3 sequence is 15 residues long. The germline V gene has CDR1 MGHDK and CDR2 SYGVNS. Trimming at V came to 10 bases and at J to 2 bases, leaving 12 bases not matched to a gene. In nucleotides, the CDR3 is TGTGCCATCGTAGGGACAGGCGCTACTCAAGAGACCCAGTACTTC. This encodes CAIVGTGATQETQYF.

The chain uses TRBV5-1 and TRBJ2-7, with 8 positions matching TRBD2. Germline loops: CDR1 SGHRS, CDR2 YFSETQ. The junction had 8 bases not matched to a gene; V was cut back by 6 bases and J by 3 bases. The CDR3 contains 14 residues. CDR3 sequence: CASTHQSGGYEQYF. The CDR3, as DNA: TGCGCCAGCACCCACCAGAGCGGGGGCTACGAGCAGTACTTC.

V gene TRBV16 combines with J gene TRBJ1-2; D uncertain. V gave up 6 bases and J gave up 7 bases, with 21 bases separating them. The CDR3 loop spans 15 amino acids. Germline V gives CDR1 KGHSY, CDR2 FQNENV. The CDR3 sequence: CASRPTRSGSSGYTF. The CDR3 coding sequence is TGTGCCAGCAGACCCACTCGGAGTGGCTCGAGTGGCTACACCTTC.

This clone turned up a few times. This chain uses TRBV5-1 with TRBJ1-1; possible D gene TRBD1, 6 bases. The germline V gene encodes CDR1 SGHRS and CDR2 YFSETQ. The CDR3 is made up of 16 amino acids. The V end was cut by 0 bases, the J end by 2 bases, with 14 bases between. CDR3 amino acids: CASSLGRDRFNTEAFF. The CDR3 nucleotides read TGCGCCAGCAGCTTGGGAAGAGACAGGTTTAACACTGAAGCTTTCTTT.

This chain uses TRBV5-4 with TRBJ2-5, with 11 nucleotides matching TRBD2. This CDR3 spans 16 amino acids. J lost 5 bases, V lost 3 bases, and 9 bases had no gene match. Germline V lookup: CDR1 SGHNT, CDR2 YYREEE (reference sequence). CDR3 in amino acids: CASSSTSGAVGETQYF. CDR3 nucleotide sequence: TGTGCCAGCAGCTCGACTAGCGGGGCGGTCGGGGAGACCCAGTACTTC. The entire variable domain, with the rest obtained from reference TRBV5-4 and TRBJ2-5, is as follows: ETGVTQSPTHLIKTRGQQVTLRCSSQSGHNTVSWYQQALGQGPQFIFQYYREEENGRGNFPPRFSGLQFPNYSSELNVNALELDDSALYLCASSSTSGAVGETQYFGPGTRLLVL.

The chain employs TRBV6-1 and TRBJ2-5, with D perhaps TRBD1 (7 bases). The CDR3 totals 13 residues. Germline-derived CDR1 and CDR2 are MNHNS and SASEGT. Trimming removed 2 bases from V and 5 bases from J, with 9 bases in between. Here the CDR3 DNA reads TGTGCCAGCAGTGAACAGGGGGGCGAGACCCAGTACTTC. Translation gives CASSEQGGETQYF.

V usage is TRBV3-1 (or the pseudogene TRBV3-2) and J usage is TRBJ2-7, with 7 bases aligning to TRBD1. Unmatched junction bases numbered 1, after V lost 8 bases and J lost 0 bases. Germline V lookup: CDR1 LGHDT, CDR2 YNNKEL (reference sequence). The CDR3 runs to 12 residues. The CDR3 sequence is CASGDSSYEQYF. The DNA for the CDR3 is TGTGCCAGCGGGGACAGCTCCTACGAGCAGTACTTC.

This clone has a handful of counts. This chain uses TRBV7-2 with TRBJ2-2, with a weak D call TRBD2 (5 bases). With 6 bases removed from V and 4 bases from J, the gap between germline ends came to 15 bases. Germline V gives CDR1 SGHTA, CDR2 FQGNSA. The CDR3 extends over 15 amino acids. CDR3 in DNA: TGTGCCAGCAGGTCCTTGGGAGCTTTCACCGGGGAGCTGTTTTTT. Translation gives CASRSLGAFTGELFF.

V gene TRBV5-1 combines with J gene TRBJ2-5, with TRBD2 identical over 7 bases. V lost 0 bases and J lost 4; bases outside the gene matches: 9. Germline CDR1 and CDR2: SGHRS and YFSETQ. This CDR3 comprises 16 residues. The CDR3: CASSLEGLGKGETQYF. In DNA, the CDR3 is TGCGCCAGCAGCTTGGAAGGACTAGGCAAGGGAGAGACCCAGTACTTC. Filled out from reference TRBV5-1 and TRBJ2-5, the complete variable domain reads KAGVTQTPRYLIKTRGQQVTLSCSPISGHRSVSWYQQTPGQGLQFLFEYFSETQRNKGNFPGRFSGRQFSNSRSEMNVSTLELGDSALYLCASSLEGLGKGETQYFGPGTRLLVL.

The chain has TRBV2 and TRBJ2-5; a possible D gene is TRBD1 (5 bases). This CDR3 has 13 amino acids. Germline V gene sequence: CDR1 SNHLY, CDR2 FYNNEI. V was cut by 4 bases and J by 5 bases, with 11 bases left in between. CDR3 DNA: TGTGCCAGCAGTGGGTACAGGACGGAGACCCAGTACTTC. Protein: CASSGYRTETQYF.

This sequence joins TRBV5-1 and TRBJ2-3; D possibly corresponds to TRBD1 (5 bases). V was pared by 0 bases and J by 5 bases, with 7 bases between. The CDR3 length is 13 residues. From germline, CDR1 is SGHRS and CDR2 YFSETQ. For the CDR3, the DNA is TGCGCCAGCAGCTTGGAAGGACAAGATACGCAGTATTTT. Its translation is CASSLEGQDTQYF.

This chain uses TRBV28 with TRBJ2-7; TRBD1 matches at 7 bases. Germline V gene sequence: CDR1 MDHEN, CDR2 SYDVKM. Trimming removed 8 bases from V and 2 bases from J; junction bases left unmatched: 9. The CDR3 length is 14 residues. Here the CDR3 reads CASPADRTAYEQYF. Written as DNA, the CDR3 is TGTGCCAGCCCGGCGGACAGGACGGCCTACGAGCAGTACTTC.

The chain uses TRBV20-1 and TRBJ2-1, with 10 nucleotides matching TRBD2. Germline loops: CDR1 DFQATT, CDR2 SNEGSKA (reference sequence). This CDR3 has 16 amino acids. V lost 3 bases, J lost 3 bases, and 8 bases stayed unmatched. The CDR3 coding sequence is TGCAGTGCTAGTCCTAGCGGGGGTCTCATCTACAATGAGCAGTTCTTC. It is translated as CSASPSGGLIYNEQFF.

The chain employs TRBV12-5 and TRBJ1-2; TRBD1 agrees at 7 bases. The CDR3 contains 14 residues. The germline CDR1 and CDR2 sequences are LGHNT and FRNRAP. With 6 bases clipped from V and 3 bases from J, the junction kept 7 bases outside the gene matches. CDR3: CASGLTGLHYGYTF. DNA of the CDR3: TGTGCTAGTGGCCTGACAGGGCTTCACTATGGCTACACCTTC.

J is TRBJ1-1 and V is TRBV10-3; D remains ambiguous. V dropped 10 bases and J dropped 2 bases, with 14 bases sitting between them. The CDR3 loop spans 13 amino acids. Per germline, CDR1 ENHRY and CDR2 SYGVKD. The CDR3 DNA reads TGTGCCACGCGTCTCACGACAAACACTGAAGCTTTCTTT. Residues: CATRLTTNTEAFF.

The gene calls are TRBV28 and TRBJ1-1; 8 bases are a match to TRBD1. V trimming: 6 bases; J trimming: 7 bases; junction bases outside the gene matches: 10. The CDR3 is 14 residues long. Per the germline V gene, CDR1 is MDHEN and CDR2 is SYDVKM. The CDR3 spells CASSAGTGAYEAFF. Written as DNA, the CDR3 is TGTGCCAGCAGCGCCGGGACAGGAGCTTATGAAGCTTTCTTT.

The rearrangement links TRBV6-5 to TRBJ1-6; D gene ambiguous. Germline loops: CDR1 MNHEY, CDR2 SVGAGI. Between the trimmed V and J ends, which lost 5 bases and 5 bases, there was a span of 13 bases. The CDR3 has 15 residues. The CDR3 loop reads CASSLAGRDNSPLHF. The DNA for the CDR3 is TGTGCCAGCAGTCTGGCGGGCAGAGATAATTCACCCCTCCACTTT.

V is TRBV3-1 (or the pseudogene TRBV3-2) and J is TRBJ1-5; 7 positions agree with TRBD1. Per germline, CDR1 LGHDT and CDR2 YNNKEL (reference sequence). J gave up 1 base and V 4 bases, and 1 base lay outside the gene matches. The CDR3 extends over 14 amino acids. CDR3 sequence (DNA): TGTGCCAGCAGCCTCAGGGGGAGCAATCAGCCCCAGCATTTT. Amino acids: CASSLRGSNQPQHF.

V is TRBV2 and J is TRBJ1-3; possible D gene TRBD1, 6 bases. The ends were cut back, 5 bases at V and 7 bases at J, with 15 bases in the middle. Germline assignment: CDR1 SNHLY and CDR2 FYNNEI. The CDR3 has 14 amino acids. The CDR3 here is CASSRSGARNTIYF. The CDR3 DNA reads TGTGCCAGCAGTCGGTCAGGGGCTCGCAACACCATATATTTT.

The V call is TRBV19, the J call TRBJ2-7; D uncertain. Trimming stripped 4 bases from V and 1 base from J, with 8 bases between. The CDR3 loop spans 13 amino acids. Germline CDR1 reads LNHDA; CDR2 reads SQIVND (reference sequence). CDR3 nucleotide sequence: TGTGCCAGTAGTAGCGGCAAGTCCTACGAGCAGTACTTC. Translation: CASSSGKSYEQYF.